These 17 T cell receptor beta chains came from one sample sequenced in a study of T-cell reconstitution after alpha-beta-depleted transplantation in children. Unique molecular identifiers were incorporated into the prepared TCRbeta library. MiXCR was run by TCRdb on the PCR reads, yielding one entry per CDR3 protein. In the table there are around 200,000 distinct CDR3 sequences, around 10% of which are singletons. Sequences were derived from PBMCs from the stem cell graft donor, sampled from the stem cell graft. These receptors were obtained from a human donor who donated a stem cell graft to a child with acute lymphoblastic leukemia.

By frequency in the sample, this clonotype is medium-sized (0.01 to 0.1%). The rearrangement links TRBV19 to TRBJ1-1; D might be TRBD1 (5 bases). Germline values: CDR1 LNHDA, CDR2 SQIVND (reference sequence). The CDR3 totals 12 residues. V lost 3 bases and J lost 5, with 7 bases in between. DNA for the CDR3: TGTGCCAGTAGTATTGAGGGGACTGAAGCTTTCTTT. This gives the protein CASSIEGTEAFF.

This chain uses TRBV9 with TRBJ2-2; 8 nucleotides line up with TRBD2. The CDR3 consists of 16 residues. Germline CDR1 reads SGDLS; CDR2 reads YYNGEE. The V gene end was trimmed by 4 bases and the J gene end by 6 bases; junction bases not matched to a gene: 11. The CDR3 region is CASSPQSGGGSGELFF. In nucleotides, the CDR3 is TGTGCCAGCAGCCCCCAGAGCGGGGGTGGATCCGGGGAGCTGTTTTTT. Together with reference TRBV9 and TRBJ2-2, the CDR3 gives the full variable domain: DSGVTQTPKHLITATGQRVTLRCSPRSGDLSVYWYQQSLDQGLQFLIQYYNGEERAKGNILERFSAQQFPDLHSELNLSSLELGDSALYFCASSPQSGGGSGELFFGEGSRLTVL.

This clonotype occurred a few times. The rearrangement uses TRBV25-1 and TRBJ2-7, with 10 bases identical to TRBD1. The CDR3 length is 13 residues. The germline V gene has CDR1 MGHDK and CDR2 SYGVNS. V dropped 10 bases and J dropped 3; count of bases not matched to a gene: 6. This CDR3 reads CATKGQGVYEQYF. The CDR3 DNA reads TGTGCCACGAAAGGACAGGGGGTCTACGAGCAGTACTTC.

Only a few counts were recorded for this clonotype. The J gene is TRBJ2-5, the V gene TRBV5-1, with 9 nucleotides matching TRBD2. Trimming removed 0 bases from V and 5 bases from J; junction bases left unmatched: 14. Germline CDR1 is SGHRS and CDR2 is YFSETQ. There are 18 residues in the CDR3. The CDR3: CASSLDLGAGGQGETQYF. The CDR3 DNA reads TGCGCCAGCAGCTTGGACCTCGGAGCGGGGGGCCAGGGGGAGACCCAGTACTTC.

This clonotype was seen many times. The chain has TRBV18 and TRBJ2-3, with a weak D call TRBD1 (5 bases). This CDR3 is 15 amino acids long. Germline loops: CDR1 KGHSH, CDR2 LQKENI. V lost 3 bases to trimming and J lost 1 base, with 11 bases between them. CDR3 DNA sequence: TGTGCCAGCTCACCTACTACAGGACGCACAGATACGCAGTATTTT. Translating gives CASSPTTGRTDTQYF. The full variable domain, completed using reference TRBV18 and TRBJ2-3, is NAGVMQNPRHLVRRRGQEARLRCSPMKGHSHVYWYRQLPEEGLKFMVYLQKENIIDESGMPKERFSAEFPKEGPSILRIQQVVRGDSAAYFCASSPTTGRTDTQYFGPGTRLTVL.

The chain couples TRBV20-1 to TRBJ2-4, with 8 nucleotides matching TRBD2. This CDR3 is 15 amino acids long. Germline V CDR1 and CDR2: DFQATT, SNEGSKA (reference sequence). V lost 6 bases and J lost 9; bases outside the gene matches: 16. The CDR3 DNA is TGCAGTGCCCTCCTCCAGCGGGGGCCCTCCCCCATTCAGTACTTC. Its translation is CSALLQRGPSPIQYF.

In its sample, this clonotype was seen many times. V usage is TRBV13 and J usage is TRBJ1-1, with D tentatively TRBD1 (5 bases). The CDR3 covers 14 residues. The V and J ends lost 4 bases and 4 bases respectively, with 13 bases between them. Germline lookup yields CDR1 PRHDT and CDR2 FYEKMQ (reference sequence). The CDR3 loop reads CASSSRGRGTEAFF. The CDR3 DNA sequence: TGTGCCAGCAGCTCTCGGGGTAGGGGCACTGAAGCTTTCTTT.

The chain joins TRBV5-1 to TRBJ1-1; D remains unclear. The CDR3 consists of 17 residues. Between the trimmed V and J ends, which lost 1 base and 4 bases, there was a span of 20 bases. Germline CDR1 SGHRS, CDR2 YFSETQ. CDR3 in amino acids: CASSLIAAGGSRTEAFF. CDR3 in DNA: TGCGCCAGCAGCTTGATAGCGGCAGGTGGGTCTCGCACTGAAGCTTTCTTT. Drawing the rest from reference TRBV5-1 and TRBJ1-1, the complete variable domain is KAGVTQTPRYLIKTRGQQVTLSCSPISGHRSVSWYQQTPGQGLQFLFEYFSETQRNKGNFPGRFSGRQFSNSRSEMNVSTLELGDSALYLCASSLIAAGGSRTEAFFGQGTRLTVV.

The CDR3 protein is CASSLALGQAPKELFF. In DNA form, the CDR3 reads TGTGCCAGCAGCTTAGCTCTAGGACAGGCCCCTAAGGAGCTGTTTTTT. The chain links TRBV7-6 to TRBJ2-2; TRBD1 agrees at 7 bases. The V gene's germline CDR1 is SGHVS and CDR2 FNYEAQ. The J segment lost 10 bases and the V segment lost 0 bases, leaving 11 bases of the junction unmatched. The CDR3 length is 16 residues.

This clonotype has a handful of counts. This rearrangement joins TRBV6-2 or TRBV6-3 to TRBJ1-2, with D unresolved. The CDR3 sequence is 11 residues long. Per germline, CDR1 MNHEY and CDR2 SVGEGT. V lost 8 bases, J lost 2 bases, and 6 bases lay in between. The CDR3 DNA follows: TGTGCCAGCCAGGAGAACTATGGCTACACCTTC. Residues: CASQENYGYTF.

The chain couples TRBV30 to TRBJ2-7; the D gene is possibly TRBD2 (5 bases). V was shortened by 1 base and J by 3 bases, with 10 bases between the two germline ends. This CDR3 comprises 13 residues. CDR1 is GTSNPN and CDR2 is SVGIG in the germline V gene (reference sequence). The CDR3 protein is CAWSGTGNYEQYF. CDR3 nucleotide sequence: TGTGCCTGGAGTGGGACGGGGAACTACGAGCAGTACTTC.

V gene TRBV7-2 combines with J gene TRBJ1-1, with D possibly being TRBD1 (6 bases). CDR1 is SGHTA, CDR2 FQGNSA, per germline. This CDR3 contains 16 residues. V was cut by 3 bases and J by 5 bases, with 19 bases left in between. The CDR3 sequence: CASSLGHPNLGTEAFF. CDR3 DNA sequence: TGTGCCAGCAGCTTGGGACACCCTAATCTGGGGACTGAAGCTTTCTTT.

The chain has TRBV10-3 and TRBJ2-2; 9 positions agree with TRBD1. The V segment lost 0 bases and the J segment 4 bases; nucleotides outside the gene matches: 0. Germline V gene data show CDR1 as ENHRY and CDR2 as SYGVKD. The CDR3 is made up of 15 amino acids. This CDR3 is CAISESDRGTGELFF. The DNA for the CDR3 is TGTGCCATCAGTGAGTCGGACAGGGGCACCGGGGAGCTGTTTTTT.

This clonotype was recorded many times. CDR3 amino acids: CATGTGTGGRNTEAFF. The DNA of the CDR3 is TGTGCCACCGGTACAGGTACAGGGGGTCGGAACACTGAAGCTTTCTTT. The rearrangement joins TRBV6-2 or TRBV6-3 to TRBJ1-1; 8 bases fit TRBD1. With V trimmed by 10 bases and J by 1 base, 14 bases remained unmatched. This CDR3 region has 16 residues. Germline V gives CDR1 MNHEY, CDR2 SVGEGT.

This clonotype was found many times. The chain recombines TRBV10-3 with TRBJ2-7; 7 positions match TRBD1. The trim removed 0 bases at V and 5 bases at J, leaving 7 bases unmatched. The CDR3 is 15 residues long. The V gene's germline CDR1 is ENHRY and CDR2 SYGVKD. CDR3 sequence: CAISESFRGRNEQYF. In DNA form, the CDR3 reads TGTGCCATCAGTGAGTCGTTTAGGGGGCGGAACGAGCAGTACTTC.

This clonotype has only a few counts. V gene TRBV5-1 combines with J gene TRBJ2-1; TRBD2 is a possible D gene (5 bases). The length of the CDR3 is 14 residues. Trimming cost V 0 bases and J 7 bases, with 11 bases left between them. CDR1 is SGHRS, CDR2 YFSETQ, per germline. The CDR3 is CASSLGEFLNEQFF. Written as DNA, the CDR3 is TGCGCCAGCAGCTTGGGGGAGTTCTTAAATGAGCAGTTCTTC.

This sequence joins TRBV10-3 and TRBJ2-7; 9 bases agree with TRBD1. This CDR3 comprises 15 residues. The junction had 10 bases not matched to a gene; V was cut back by 6 bases and J by 4 bases. Germline values: CDR1 ENHRY, CDR2 SYGVKD. CDR3 region: CAIRATGGEKYEQYF. DNA of the CDR3: TGTGCCATCAGGGCTACAGGGGGCGAGAAATACGAGCAGTACTTC.